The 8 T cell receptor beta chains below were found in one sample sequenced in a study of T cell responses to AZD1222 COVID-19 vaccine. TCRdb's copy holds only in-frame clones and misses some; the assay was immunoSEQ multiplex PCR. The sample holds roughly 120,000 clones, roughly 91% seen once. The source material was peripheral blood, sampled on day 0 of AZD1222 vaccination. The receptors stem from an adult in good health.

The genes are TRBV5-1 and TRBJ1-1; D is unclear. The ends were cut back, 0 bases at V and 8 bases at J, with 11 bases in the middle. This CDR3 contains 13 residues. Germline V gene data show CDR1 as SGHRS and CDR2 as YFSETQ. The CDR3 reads CASSLAAGGEAFF. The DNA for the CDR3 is TGCGCCAGCAGCTTGGCGGCAGGTGGCGAAGCTTTCTTT.

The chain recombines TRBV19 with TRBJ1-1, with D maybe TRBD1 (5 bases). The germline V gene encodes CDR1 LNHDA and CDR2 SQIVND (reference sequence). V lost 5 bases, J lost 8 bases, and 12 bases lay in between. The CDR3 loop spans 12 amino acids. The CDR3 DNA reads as TGTGCCAGTAGTCCCCTGACAGCCGAAGCTTTCTTT. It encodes CASSPLTAEAFF.

As DNA, the CDR3 is TGCGCCAGCAGCCCAGCTGTGGGAAAACTGTTTTTT. Translating it yields CASSPAVGKLFF. The rearrangement joins TRBV4-1 to TRBJ1-4; D is undetermined. Germline CDR1 reads MGHRA; CDR2 reads YSYEKL. The CDR3 totals 12 residues. V gave up 4 bases and J gave up 10 bases, with 10 bases separating them.

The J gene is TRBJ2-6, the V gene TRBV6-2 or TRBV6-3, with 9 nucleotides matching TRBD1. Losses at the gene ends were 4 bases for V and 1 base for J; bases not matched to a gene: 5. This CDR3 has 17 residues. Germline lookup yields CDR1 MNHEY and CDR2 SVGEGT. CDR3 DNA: TGTGCCAGCAGTTCGGGACAGGGTCTATCTGGGGCCAACGTCCTGACTTTC. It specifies CASSSGQGLSGANVLTF.

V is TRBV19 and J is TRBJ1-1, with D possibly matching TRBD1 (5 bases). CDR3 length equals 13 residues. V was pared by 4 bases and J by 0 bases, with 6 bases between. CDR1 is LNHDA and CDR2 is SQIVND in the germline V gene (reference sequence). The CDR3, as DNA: TGTGCCAGTAGTACAGGGTTGAACACTGAAGCTTTCTTT. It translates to CASSTGLNTEAFF.

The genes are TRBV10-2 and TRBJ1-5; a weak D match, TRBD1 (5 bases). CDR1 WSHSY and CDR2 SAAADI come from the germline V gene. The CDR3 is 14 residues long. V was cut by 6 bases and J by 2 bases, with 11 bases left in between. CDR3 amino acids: CASSDRYGNQPQHF. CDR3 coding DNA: TGCGCCAGCAGCGACAGATATGGCAATCAGCCCCAGCATTTT.

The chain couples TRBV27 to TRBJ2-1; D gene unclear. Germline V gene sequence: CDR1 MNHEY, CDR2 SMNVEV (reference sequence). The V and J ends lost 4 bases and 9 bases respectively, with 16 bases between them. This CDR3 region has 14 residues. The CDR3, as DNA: TGTGCCAGCAGTTGGACCGATAGGATCGGTGAGCAGTTCTTC. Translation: CASSWTDRIGEQFF.

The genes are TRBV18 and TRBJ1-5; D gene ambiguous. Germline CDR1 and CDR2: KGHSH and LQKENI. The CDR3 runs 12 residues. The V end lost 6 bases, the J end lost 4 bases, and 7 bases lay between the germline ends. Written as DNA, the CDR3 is TGTGCCAGCTCGGAGAGTAATCAGCCCCAGCATTTT. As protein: CASSESNQPQHF.